The T cell receptor (beta chain) described here comes from a study of CD8 T cells in ankylosing spondylitis. Study outcomes and limitations: Disease-linked clones reportedly showed significant enrichment in matched ankylosing spondylitis synovial fluid.

The table lists this clonotype with a few counts. Antigen: not known. V dropped 5 bases and J dropped 8; count of bases not matched to a gene: 11. This CDR3 is 18 amino acids long. TCRdb processed the 5' RACE reads anew with MiXCR; each CDR3 protein has one entry. The table has around 300,000 distinct CDR3 sequences, around 20% seen once. Sequenced: blood, either unsorted or a sorted T cell fraction (not recorded which). V is TRBV12-3 or TRBV12-4 and J is TRBJ2-2; 16 bases agree with TRBD2. This clonotype originated in a female donor with ankylosing spondylitis or in good health (not recorded which). CDR3 in DNA: TGTGCCAGCAGTGGGGGACTAGCGGGAGGGATCTTGGAAGGGGAGCTGTTTTTT. Translated: CASSGGLAGGILEGELFF.